Sequencing of this TCR beta chain was carried out in a study of blood T cell repertoires in COVID-19. Overall study: Collection of acute and convalescent COVID-19 samples took place in the United States, Italy and Spain. PBMCs, B-cell-depleted T cells, or T cells provided the cDNA or gDNA that made up the material.

V gave up 0 bases and J gave up 2 bases, with 12 bases separating them. Germline loops: CDR1 LNHNV, CDR2 YYDKDF (reference sequence). This CDR3 spans 16 amino acids. Authors' processing steps: The authors estimated nucleated cell counts from reference gene primer amplification. Profiling relied on immunoSEQ multiplex PCR, and the TCRdb table lists in-frame clones only, not all of them. That table supplies the V and J calls and clone size; D and trimming were determined from the DNA. In the table there are 61,000 or so clones, around 90% of which are singletons. The origin of this receptor is a woman older than 75 with active COVID-19. V usage is TRBV15 and J usage is TRBJ2-3; D is perhaps TRBD2 (5 bases). The specimen sequenced was peripheral blood. CDR3 protein: CATSRDKSGPTDTQYF. The CDR3 DNA sequence: TGTGCCACCAGCAGAGATAAAAGCGGACCCACAGATACGCAGTATTTT.